Below, 8 T cell receptor beta chains from the same sample are listed, as sequenced in a study of T cell changes during pregnancy in multiple sclerosis. TCRdb keeps only in-frame clones here, not all; method: immunoSEQ multiplex PCR. The data show 45,000 to 65,000 clones, roughly 94% seen once. Sample: CD8+ T cells from peripheral blood mononuclear cells, taken in the third trimester of pregnancy. The source of these receptors is a female donor with multiple sclerosis, enrolled in a pregnancy study.

The chain joins TRBV5-1 to TRBJ2-5; 10 positions agree with TRBD2. The CDR3 is made up of 14 amino acids. Germline CDR1 and CDR2: SGHRS and YFSETQ. The junction had 7 bases not matched to a gene; V was cut back by 6 bases and J by 5 bases. This CDR3 is CASTPSGREETQYF. The CDR3 DNA sequence: TGCGCCAGCACCCCTAGCGGGAGAGAGGAGACCCAGTACTTC.

The V and J genes are TRBV5-1 and TRBJ1-2; TRBD1 agrees at 9 bases. The length of the CDR3 is 17 residues. With V trimmed by 3 bases and J by 4 bases, 13 bases remained unmatched. Looked up from germline, CDR1 is SGHRS and CDR2 is YFSETQ. CDR3 nucleotides: TGCGCCAGCAGCTGGGGACAGGGATCCCCCAACCGCTATGGCTACACCTTC. Encoded protein: CASSWGQGSPNRYGYTF.

The chain links TRBV6-5 to TRBJ2-5; D is ambiguous. Germline CDR1 and CDR2: MNHEY and SVGAGI. V was clipped by 7 bases and J by 5 bases, with 11 bases between them. The CDR3 is 12 amino acids. The CDR3 DNA sequence: TGTGCCAGCACTTCAGGTGGGGAGACCCAGTACTTC. Its protein is CASTSGGETQYF.

The chain couples TRBV5-1 to TRBJ2-7, with 10 bases lining up with TRBD1. CDR1 and CDR2 (germline): SGHRS, YFSETQ. The CDR3 loop spans 14 amino acids. V shed 0 bases, J shed 5 bases, and the junction held 2 bases outside the gene matches. The CDR3 loop reads CASSLGQGAHEQYF. The CDR3 DNA follows: TGCGCCAGCAGCTTGGGACAGGGGGCCCACGAGCAGTACTTC.

The genes are TRBV5-4 and TRBJ2-2; 7 bases line up with TRBD2. The CDR3 totals 17 residues. With V trimmed by 6 bases and J by 5 bases, 16 bases remained unmatched. CDR1 is SGHNT, CDR2 YYREEE, per germline (reference sequence). CDR3 protein: CASTPTFGGSGTGELFF. Written as DNA, the CDR3 is TGTGCCAGCACCCCCACCTTTGGCGGGAGTGGTACCGGGGAGCTGTTTTTT.

The rearrangement links TRBV11-2 to TRBJ1-1; no clear D. CDR3 length equals 14 residues. The V and J ends lost 5 bases and 6 bases respectively, with 16 bases between them. Per germline, CDR1 SGHAT and CDR2 FQNNGV. The chain's CDR3 is CASSQVKGRAEAFF. CDR3 sequence (DNA): TGTGCCAGCAGCCAAGTTAAAGGGAGGGCTGAAGCTTTCTTT. Drawing the rest from reference TRBV11-2 and TRBJ1-1, the complete variable domain is EAGVAQSPRYKIIEKRQSVAFWCNPISGHATLYWYQQILGQGPKLLIQFQNNGVVDDSQLPKDRFSAERLKGVDSTLKIQPAKLEDSAVYLCASSQVKGRAEAFFGQGTRLTVV.

The chain employs TRBV5-1 and TRBJ2-7; D unclear. CDR3 size: 13 residues. Germline loops: CDR1 SGHRS, CDR2 YFSETQ. V dropped 2 bases and J dropped 4 bases, with 10 bases sitting between them. The CDR3 coding sequence is TGCGCCAGCAGCTTTGAACTAACATACGAGCAGTACTTC. Translating it yields CASSFELTYEQYF.

V is TRBV27 and J is TRBJ1-2, with 7 bases that match TRBD1. The V gene's germline CDR1 is MNHEY and CDR2 SMNVEV (reference sequence). The V segment lost 6 bases and the J segment 0 bases; nucleotides outside the gene matches: 4. There are 14 residues in the CDR3. The CDR3 region is CASSTTGANYGYTF. CDR3 nucleotides: TGTGCCAGCAGCACAACAGGGGCTAACTATGGCTACACCTTC.